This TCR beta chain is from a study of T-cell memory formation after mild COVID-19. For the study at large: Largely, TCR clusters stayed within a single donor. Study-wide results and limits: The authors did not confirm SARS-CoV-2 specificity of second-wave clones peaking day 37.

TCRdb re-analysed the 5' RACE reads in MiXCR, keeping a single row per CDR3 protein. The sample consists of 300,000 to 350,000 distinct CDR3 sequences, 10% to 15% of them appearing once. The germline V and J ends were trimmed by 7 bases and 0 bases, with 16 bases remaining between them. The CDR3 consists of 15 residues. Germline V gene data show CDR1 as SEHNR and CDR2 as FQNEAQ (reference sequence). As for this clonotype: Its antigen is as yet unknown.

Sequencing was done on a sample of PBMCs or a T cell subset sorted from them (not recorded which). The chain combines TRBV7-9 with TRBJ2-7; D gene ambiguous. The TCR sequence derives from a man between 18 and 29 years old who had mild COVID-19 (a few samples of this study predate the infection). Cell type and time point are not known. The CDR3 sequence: CASKPQNAISYEQYF. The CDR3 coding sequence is TGTGCCAGCAAACCGCAGAATGCTATCTCCTACGAGCAGTACTTC.